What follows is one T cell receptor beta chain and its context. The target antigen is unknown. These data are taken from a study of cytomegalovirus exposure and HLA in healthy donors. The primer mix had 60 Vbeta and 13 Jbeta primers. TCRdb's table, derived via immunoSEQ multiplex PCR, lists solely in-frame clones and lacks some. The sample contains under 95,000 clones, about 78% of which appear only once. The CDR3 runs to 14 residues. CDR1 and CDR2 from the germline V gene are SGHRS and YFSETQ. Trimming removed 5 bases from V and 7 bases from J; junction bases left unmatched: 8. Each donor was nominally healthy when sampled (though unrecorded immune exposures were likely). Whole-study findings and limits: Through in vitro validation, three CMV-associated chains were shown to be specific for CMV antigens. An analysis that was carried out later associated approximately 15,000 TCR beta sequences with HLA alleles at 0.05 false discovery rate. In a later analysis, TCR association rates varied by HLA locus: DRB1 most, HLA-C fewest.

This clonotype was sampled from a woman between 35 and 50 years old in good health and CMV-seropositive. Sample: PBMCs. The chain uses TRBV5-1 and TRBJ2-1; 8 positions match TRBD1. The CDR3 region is CASRVQGDGNEQFF. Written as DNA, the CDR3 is TGCGCCAGCAGGGTACAGGGGGACGGTAATGAGCAGTTCTTC.